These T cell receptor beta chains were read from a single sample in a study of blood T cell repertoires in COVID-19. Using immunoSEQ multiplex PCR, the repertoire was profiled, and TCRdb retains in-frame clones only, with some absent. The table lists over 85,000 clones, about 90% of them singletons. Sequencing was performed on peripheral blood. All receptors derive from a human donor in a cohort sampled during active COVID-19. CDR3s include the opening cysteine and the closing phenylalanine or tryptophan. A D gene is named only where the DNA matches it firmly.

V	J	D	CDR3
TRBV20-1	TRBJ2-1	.	CSASTQSSYNEQFF
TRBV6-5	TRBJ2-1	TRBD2	CASSYSLAGPPNEQFF
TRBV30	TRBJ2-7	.	CAWSVGGLHEQYF
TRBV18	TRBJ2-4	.	CASSTTPSQQGNIQYF
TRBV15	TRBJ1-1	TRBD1	CATKLGTGMNTEAFF
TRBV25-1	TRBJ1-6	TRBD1	CASSPGQTSPLHF
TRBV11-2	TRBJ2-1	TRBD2	CASSSGTSGIYNEQFF
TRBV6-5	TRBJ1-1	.	CASLTGLNEAFF
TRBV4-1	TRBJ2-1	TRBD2	CASSFRTSSSYNEQFF
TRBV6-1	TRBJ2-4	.	CASSEPWGRGAKNIQYF
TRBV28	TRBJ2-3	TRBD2	CASSFGSGRLTDTQYF
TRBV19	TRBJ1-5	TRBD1	CASSIGGRGNGQPQHF
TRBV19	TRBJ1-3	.	CASRAQGSGNTIYF
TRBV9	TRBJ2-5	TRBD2	CASSGSGRPQETQYF
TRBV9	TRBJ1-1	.	CASSGPSGGTEAFF
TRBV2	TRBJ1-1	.	CASEGQLVTYTEAFF
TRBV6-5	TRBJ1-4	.	CASRGSGEKLFF
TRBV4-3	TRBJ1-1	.	CASSQDSRVRGTEAFF
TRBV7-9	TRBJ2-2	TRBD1	CASSPHPPWDRRGTGELFF
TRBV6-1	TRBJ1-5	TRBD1	CATTGQGNQPQHF
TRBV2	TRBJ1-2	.	CARRTGSLYGYTF
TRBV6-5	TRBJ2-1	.	CGSGGEYNEQFF
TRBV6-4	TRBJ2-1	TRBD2	CASSRGREGNEQFF
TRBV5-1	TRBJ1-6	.	CASSLASTRRNSPLHF
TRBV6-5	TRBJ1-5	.	CASRPGVNQPQHF
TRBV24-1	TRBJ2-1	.	CATSDPQAGTYNEQFF
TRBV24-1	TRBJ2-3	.	CATSEKQGSDTQYF
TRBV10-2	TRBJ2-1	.	CASIEAGRKGEQFF
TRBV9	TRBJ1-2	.	CASSVDLDLGGYTF
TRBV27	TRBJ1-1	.	CASSREGRAAFF
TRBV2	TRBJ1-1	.	CARSQTAKNTEAFF
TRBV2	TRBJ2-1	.	CASSAKYELFF
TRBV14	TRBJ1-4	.	CASSRQSGGTSNEKLFF
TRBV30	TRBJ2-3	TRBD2	CAWSSLAGTSTDTQYF
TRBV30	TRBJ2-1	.	CAWSPTNREPRLEQFF
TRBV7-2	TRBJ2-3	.	CASSPRTPTDTQYF
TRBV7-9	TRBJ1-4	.	CASSFQVREKLFF
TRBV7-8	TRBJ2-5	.	CASSLVDAPAGETQYF
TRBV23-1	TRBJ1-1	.	CASTLGERGTEAFF
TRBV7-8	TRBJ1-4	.	CASSLYSATNEKLFF
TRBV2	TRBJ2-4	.	CASKRESAAKNIQYF
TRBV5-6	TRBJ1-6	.	CASSGGLYNSPLHF
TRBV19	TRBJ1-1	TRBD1	CASSPVLGQEDFRTEAFF
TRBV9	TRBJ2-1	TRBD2	CASSVRLAGGPNEQFF
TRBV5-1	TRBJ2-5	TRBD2	CASSLGGGAGETQYF
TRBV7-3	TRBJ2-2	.	CASSLVVPGELFF
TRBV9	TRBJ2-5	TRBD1	CASSPGQNQETQYF
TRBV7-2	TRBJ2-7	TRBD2	CASSSDGTSVFEQYF
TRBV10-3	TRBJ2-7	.	CATRSAANYEQYF
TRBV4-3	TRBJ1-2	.	CASSQEGGGGYTF
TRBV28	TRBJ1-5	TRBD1	CASSLSGQGYRDQPQHF
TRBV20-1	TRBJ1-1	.	CSASQGRYTEAFF
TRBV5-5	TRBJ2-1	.	CASSSSLGNEQFF
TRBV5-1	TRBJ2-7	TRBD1	CASSRRDRGNEQYF
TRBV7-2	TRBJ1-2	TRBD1	CASSWGQMAYGYTF